These 2 T cell receptor beta chains came from one sample sequenced in a study of blood T cell repertoires in COVID-19. Profiled with immunoSEQ multiplex PCR; TCRdb holds only in-frame clones, not every one. The sample has approximately 170,000 clones, more than 90% seen once. The sample consisted of peripheral blood. The source is a man in his sixties with active or convalescent COVID-19.

The CDR3 coding sequence is TGTGCCAGCTCACCAATTGTCCCGGGTAGGACCGGGGAGCTGTTTTTT. Its protein is CASSPIVPGRTGELFF. The chain links TRBV18 to TRBJ2-2; D unclear. The V and J ends lost 2 bases and 5 bases respectively, with 15 bases between them. CDR3 length: 16 residues. Looked up from germline, CDR1 is KGHSH and CDR2 is LQKENI.

The chain couples TRBV3-1 (or the pseudogene TRBV3-2) to TRBJ2-4, with 10 positions matching TRBD2. The CDR3 extends over 16 amino acids. Germline assignment: CDR1 LGHDT and CDR2 YNNKEL (reference sequence). Trimming took 4 bases from V and 0 from J; bases not matched to a gene: 3. CDR3 bases: TGTGCCAGCAGCCCCAGACTAGCGGGAGCCAAAAACATTCAGTACTTC. This encodes CASSPRLAGAKNIQYF.